Detailed here is one T cell receptor beta chain. Its antigen remains unknown. The germline gives CDR1 ENHRY, CDR2 SYGVKD. V was trimmed by 2 bases and J by 1 base, leaving 13 bases between them. The CDR3 is 16 amino acids. Produced via immunoSEQ multiplex PCR; TCRdb's table is partial and in-frame only. Here the sample spans about 2.4 million clones, more than 85% being singletons. This entry comes from a study of shared clonotypes between healthy human individuals. Study in general: CD8 memory received one plate per donor, CD8 naive two, CD4 memory three and CD4 naive three. Study results and limitations: Clonotypes shared by all four sorted-subset donors had higher generation probabilities than non-shared clonotypes. Sharing across a few donors was seen in 4% to 6.5% of naive CD4 clonotypes.

This rearrangement joins TRBV10-3 to TRBJ2-3, with D perhaps TRBD1 or TRBD2 (5 bases each). The TCR comes from a man aged 18 to 29 in good health. Some clones in this sample may be carry-over from other donors' samples. Material: naive CD4+ T cells from PBMCs. Subset here: CD45RA+ positively selected. The CDR3 nucleotides read TGTGCCATCAGTGAGGGGACCCAGCTTCGCACAGATACGCAGTATTTT. Its translation is CAISEGTQLRTDTQYF.